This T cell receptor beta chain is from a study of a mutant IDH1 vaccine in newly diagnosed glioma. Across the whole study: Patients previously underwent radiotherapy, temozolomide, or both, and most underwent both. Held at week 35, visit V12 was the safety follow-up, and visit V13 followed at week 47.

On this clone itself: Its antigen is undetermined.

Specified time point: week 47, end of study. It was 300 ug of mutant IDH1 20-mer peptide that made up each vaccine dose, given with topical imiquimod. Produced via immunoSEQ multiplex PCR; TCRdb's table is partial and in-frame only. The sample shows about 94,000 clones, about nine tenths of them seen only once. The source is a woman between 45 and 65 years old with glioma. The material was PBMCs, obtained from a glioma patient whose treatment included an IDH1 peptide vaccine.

The chain's CDR3 is CASSVGQGAYEQYF. CDR3 bases: TGCGCCAGCAGCGTTGGCCAGGGGGCCTACGAGCAGTACTTC. This chain uses TRBV5-1 with TRBJ2-5; the match to TRBD1 covers 7 bases. The end of the DNA fits TRBJ2-7 better, so the J call may be wrong. Germline loops: CDR1 SGHRS, CDR2 YFSETQ. The CDR3 contains 14 residues.